The T cell receptor beta chain under discussion was sequenced for a study of cytomegalovirus exposure and HLA in healthy donors. TCRdb's copy holds only in-frame clones and misses some; the assay was immunoSEQ multiplex PCR. The table lists tens of thousands of clones, less than 95% of them singletons. CDR3 size: 16 residues. V gave up 0 bases and J gave up 5 bases, with 17 bases separating them. CDR1 and CDR2 (germline): SGHRS, YFSETQ. The sample taken for sequencing was PBMCs. This rearrangement joins TRBV5-1 to TRBJ2-5, with D possibly TRBD1 on 6 matching bases. The clonotype was recovered from a woman younger than 30 in good health and CMV-seronegative. CDR3 sequence (DNA): TGCGCCAGCAGCTTGGGACTGGGGGTAGGGGGTGAGACCCAGTACTTC. Translated: CASSLGLGVGGETQYF. Variable domain in full (rest from reference TRBV5-1 and TRBJ2-5): KAGVTQTPRYLIKTRGQQVTLSCSPISGHRSVSWYQQTPGQGLQFLFEYFSETQRNKGNFPGRFSGRQFSNSRSEMNVSTLELGDSALYLCASSLGLGVGGETQYFGPGTRLLVL.